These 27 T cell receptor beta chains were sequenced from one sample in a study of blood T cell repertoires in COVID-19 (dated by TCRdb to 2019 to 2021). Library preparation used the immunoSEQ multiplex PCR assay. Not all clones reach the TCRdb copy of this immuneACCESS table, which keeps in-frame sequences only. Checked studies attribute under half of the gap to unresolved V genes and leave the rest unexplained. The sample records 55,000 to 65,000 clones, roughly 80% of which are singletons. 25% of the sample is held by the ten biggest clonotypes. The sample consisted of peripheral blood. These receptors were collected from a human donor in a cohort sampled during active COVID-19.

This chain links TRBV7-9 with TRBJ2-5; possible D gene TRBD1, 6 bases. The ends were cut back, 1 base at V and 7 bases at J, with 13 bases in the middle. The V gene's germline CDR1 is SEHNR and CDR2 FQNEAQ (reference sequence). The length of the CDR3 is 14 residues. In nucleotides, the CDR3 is TGTGCCAGCAGCTTAGAGGGGGAGAGGGCGACCCAGTACTTC. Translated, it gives CASSLEGERATQYF.

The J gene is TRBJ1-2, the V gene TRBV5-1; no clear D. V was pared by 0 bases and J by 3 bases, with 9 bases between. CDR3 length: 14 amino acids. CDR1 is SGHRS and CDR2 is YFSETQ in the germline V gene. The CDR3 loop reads CASSLAATDYGYTF. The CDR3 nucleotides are TGCGCCAGCAGCTTGGCCGCAACAGACTATGGCTACACCTTC.

CDR3 in DNA: TGTGCCACCTCGGAGGGGCTCGATCAGCCCCAGCATTTT. Amino acid sequence: CATSEGLDQPQHF. The chain couples TRBV15 to TRBJ1-5; maybe TRBD1 (5 bases). V was shortened by 8 bases and J by 5 bases, with 13 bases between the two germline ends. There are 13 residues in the CDR3. Germline CDR1 reads LNHNV; CDR2 reads YYDKDF (reference sequence).

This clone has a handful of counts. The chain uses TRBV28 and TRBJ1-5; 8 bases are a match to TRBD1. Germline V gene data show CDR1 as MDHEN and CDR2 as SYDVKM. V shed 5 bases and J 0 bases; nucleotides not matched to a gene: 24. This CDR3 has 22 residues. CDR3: CASSTFKGTGPPLTYSNQPQHF. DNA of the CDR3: TGTGCCAGCAGTACTTTCAAAGGGACAGGTCCCCCCCTCACATATAGCAATCAGCCCCAGCATTTT.

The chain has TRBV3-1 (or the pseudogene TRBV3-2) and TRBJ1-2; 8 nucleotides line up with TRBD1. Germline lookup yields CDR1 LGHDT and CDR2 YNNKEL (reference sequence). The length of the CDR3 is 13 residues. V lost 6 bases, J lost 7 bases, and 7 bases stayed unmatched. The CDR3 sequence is CASSLDRAGGYTF. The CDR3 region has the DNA TGTGCCAGCAGTTTGGACAGGGCCGGTGGCTACACCTTC.

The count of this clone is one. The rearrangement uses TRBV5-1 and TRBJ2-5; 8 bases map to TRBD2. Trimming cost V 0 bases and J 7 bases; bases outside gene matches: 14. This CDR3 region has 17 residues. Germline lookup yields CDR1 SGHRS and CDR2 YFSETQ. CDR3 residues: CASSLAFSSGMALTQYF. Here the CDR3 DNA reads TGCGCCAGCAGCTTGGCCTTTAGTAGCGGGATGGCCCTGACCCAGTACTTC.

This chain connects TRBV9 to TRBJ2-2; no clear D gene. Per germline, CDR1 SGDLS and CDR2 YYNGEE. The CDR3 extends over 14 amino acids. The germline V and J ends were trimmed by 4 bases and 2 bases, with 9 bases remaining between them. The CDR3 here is CASSIVANTGELFF. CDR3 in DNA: TGTGCCAGCAGCATAGTGGCCAACACCGGGGAGCTGTTTTTT. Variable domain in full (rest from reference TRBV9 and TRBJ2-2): DSGVTQTPKHLITATGQRVTLRCSPRSGDLSVYWYQQSLDQGLQFLIQYYNGEERAKGNILERFSAQQFPDLHSELNLSSLELGDSALYFCASSIVANTGELFFGEGSRLTVL.

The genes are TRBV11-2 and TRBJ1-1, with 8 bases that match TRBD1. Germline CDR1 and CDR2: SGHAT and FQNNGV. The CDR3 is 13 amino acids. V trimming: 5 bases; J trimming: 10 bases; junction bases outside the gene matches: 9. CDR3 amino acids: CASSPGGRVGAFF. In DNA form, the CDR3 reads TGTGCCAGCAGCCCAGGGGGCAGGGTTGGAGCTTTCTTT.

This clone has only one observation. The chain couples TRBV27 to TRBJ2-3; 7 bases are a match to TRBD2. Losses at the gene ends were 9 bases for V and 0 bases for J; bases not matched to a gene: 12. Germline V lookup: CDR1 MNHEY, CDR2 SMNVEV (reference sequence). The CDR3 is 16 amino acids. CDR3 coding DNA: TGTGCCAGTAGGACCCCGGCTAGCGGTAGCACAGATACGCAGTATTTT. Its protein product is CASRTPASGSTDTQYF.

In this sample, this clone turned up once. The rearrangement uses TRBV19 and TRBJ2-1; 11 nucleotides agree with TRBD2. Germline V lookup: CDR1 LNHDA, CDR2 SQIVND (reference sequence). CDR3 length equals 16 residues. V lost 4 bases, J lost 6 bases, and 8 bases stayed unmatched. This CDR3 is CASSTVAGGRLNEQFF. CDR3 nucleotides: TGTGCCAGTAGTACCGTAGCGGGAGGGAGGCTCAATGAGCAGTTCTTC.

The chain's CDR3 is CASSYSGQGGEKLFF. CDR3 nucleotides: TGTGCCAGCAGTTACTCAGGCCAGGGTGGCGAAAAACTGTTTTTT. The chain joins TRBV6-5 to TRBJ1-4, with a tentative D call TRBD1 (5 bases). V lost 0 bases and J lost 8, with 13 bases in between. The CDR3 is 15 amino acids. The germline V gene has CDR1 MNHEY and CDR2 SVGAGI.

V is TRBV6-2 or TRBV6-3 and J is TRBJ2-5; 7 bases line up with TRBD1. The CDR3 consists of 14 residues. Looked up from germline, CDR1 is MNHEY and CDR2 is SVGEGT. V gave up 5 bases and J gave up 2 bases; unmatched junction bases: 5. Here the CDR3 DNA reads TGTGCCAGCAGTAAACAGGGGTCTCAAGAGACCCAGTACTTC. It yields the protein CASSKQGSQETQYF.

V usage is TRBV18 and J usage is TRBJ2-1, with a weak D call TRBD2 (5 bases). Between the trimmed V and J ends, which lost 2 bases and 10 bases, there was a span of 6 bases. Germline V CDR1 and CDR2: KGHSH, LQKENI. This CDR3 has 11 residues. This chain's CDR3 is CASSPGEEQFF. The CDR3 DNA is TGTGCCAGCTCACCAGGGGAGGAGCAGTTCTTC.

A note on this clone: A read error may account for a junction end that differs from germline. CDR3 protein: CASRLGHRNTEAFF. In DNA form, the CDR3 reads TGTGCCAGCAGGTTAGGACACCGAAACACTGAAGCTTTCTTT. The J gene is TRBJ1-1, the V gene TRBV7-2; a possible D gene is TRBD1 (5 bases). The germline CDR1 and CDR2 sequences are SGHTA and FQGNSA. The CDR3 spans 14 residues.

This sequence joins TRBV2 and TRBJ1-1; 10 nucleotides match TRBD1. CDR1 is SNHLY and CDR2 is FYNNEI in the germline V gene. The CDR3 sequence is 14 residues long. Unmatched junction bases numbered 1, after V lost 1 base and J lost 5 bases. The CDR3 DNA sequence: TGTGCCAGCAGTGAAGGGGGACAGGGGACTGAAGCTTTCTTT. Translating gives CASSEGGQGTEAFF.

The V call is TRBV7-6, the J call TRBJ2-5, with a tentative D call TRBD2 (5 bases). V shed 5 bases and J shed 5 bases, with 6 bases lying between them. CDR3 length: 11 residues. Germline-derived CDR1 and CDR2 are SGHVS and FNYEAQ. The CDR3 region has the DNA TGTGCCAGCAGCCAGCGGGAGACCCAGTACTTC. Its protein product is CASSQRETQYF.

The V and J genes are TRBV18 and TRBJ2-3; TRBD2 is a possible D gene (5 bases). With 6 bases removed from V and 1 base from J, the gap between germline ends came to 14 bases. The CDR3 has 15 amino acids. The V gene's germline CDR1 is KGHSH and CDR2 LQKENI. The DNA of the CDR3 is TGTGCCAGCTCCGAGGGATACGGCGGCACAGATACGCAGTATTTT. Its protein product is CASSEGYGGTDTQYF.

The CDR3 spells CASSLTSGRADEQYF. Here the CDR3 DNA reads TGTGCCAGCAGCTTGACTAGCGGGAGGGCCGACGAGCAGTACTTC. This chain joins TRBV11-2 and TRBJ2-7; 14 bases fit TRBD2. Trimming removed 3 bases from V and 5 bases from J; junction bases left unmatched: 3. CDR3 length: 15 amino acids. The V gene's germline CDR1 is SGHAT and CDR2 FQNNGV. Using reference TRBV11-2 and TRBJ2-7 for the parts outside the CDR3, the full variable domain is EAGVAQSPRYKIIEKRQSVAFWCNPISGHATLYWYQQILGQGPKLLIQFQNNGVVDDSQLPKDRFSAERLKGVDSTLKIQPAKLEDSAVYLCASSLTSGRADEQYFGPGTRLTVT.

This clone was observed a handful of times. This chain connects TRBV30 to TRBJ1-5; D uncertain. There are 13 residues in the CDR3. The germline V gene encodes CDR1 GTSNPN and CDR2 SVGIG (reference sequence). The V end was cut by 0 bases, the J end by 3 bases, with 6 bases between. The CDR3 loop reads CAWSVLFNQPQHF. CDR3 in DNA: TGTGCCTGGAGTGTTCTGTTCAATCAGCCCCAGCATTTT.

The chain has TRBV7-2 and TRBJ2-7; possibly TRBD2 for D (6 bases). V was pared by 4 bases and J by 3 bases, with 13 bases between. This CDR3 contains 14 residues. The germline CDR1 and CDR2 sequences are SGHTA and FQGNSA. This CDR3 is CASSSAGSGYEQYF. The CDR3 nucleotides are TGTGCCAGCAGCTCGGCGGGAAGTGGCTACGAGCAGTACTTC.

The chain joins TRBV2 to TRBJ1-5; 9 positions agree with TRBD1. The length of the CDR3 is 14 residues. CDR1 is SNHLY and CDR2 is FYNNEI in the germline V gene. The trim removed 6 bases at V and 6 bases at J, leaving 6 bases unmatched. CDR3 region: CASRGGQGSQPQHF. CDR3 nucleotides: TGTGCCAGCAGGGGGGGACAGGGCAGTCAGCCCCAGCATTTT.

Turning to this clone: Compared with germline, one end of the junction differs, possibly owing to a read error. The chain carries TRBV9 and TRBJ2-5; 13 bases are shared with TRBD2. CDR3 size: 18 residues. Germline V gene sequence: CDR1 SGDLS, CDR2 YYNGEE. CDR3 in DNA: TGTGCCGGCAGACTCTGGACTAGCGGGGGCGAAGTCGGAGAGACCCAGTACTTC. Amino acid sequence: CAGRLWTSGGEVGETQYF. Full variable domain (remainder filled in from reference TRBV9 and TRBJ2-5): DSGVTQTPKHLITATGQRVTLRCSPRSGDLSVYWYQQSLDQGLQFLIQYYNGEERAKGNILERFSAQQFPDLHSELNLSSLELGDSALYFCAGRLWTSGGEVGETQYFGPGTRLLVL.

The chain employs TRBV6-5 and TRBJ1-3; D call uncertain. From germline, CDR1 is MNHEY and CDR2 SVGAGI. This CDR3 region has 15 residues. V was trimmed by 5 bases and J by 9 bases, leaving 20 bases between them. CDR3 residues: CASSPLASGFGTIYF. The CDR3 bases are TGTGCCAGCAGTCCACTTGCCTCGGGGTTCGGCACCATATATTTT.

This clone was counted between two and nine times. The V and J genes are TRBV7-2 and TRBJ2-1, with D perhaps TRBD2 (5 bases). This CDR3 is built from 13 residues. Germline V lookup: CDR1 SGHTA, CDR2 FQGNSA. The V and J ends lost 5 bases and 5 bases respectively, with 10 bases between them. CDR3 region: CASSPDGDNEQFF. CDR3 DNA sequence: TGTGCCAGCAGCCCGGACGGGGACAATGAGCAGTTCTTC.

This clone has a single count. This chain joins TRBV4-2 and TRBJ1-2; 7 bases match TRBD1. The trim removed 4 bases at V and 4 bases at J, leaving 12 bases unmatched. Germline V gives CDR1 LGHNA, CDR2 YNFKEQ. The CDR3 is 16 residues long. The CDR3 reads CASSRRDRDRGYGYTF. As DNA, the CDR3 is TGTGCCAGCAGCCGCAGAGACAGGGATCGGGGCTATGGCTACACCTTC.

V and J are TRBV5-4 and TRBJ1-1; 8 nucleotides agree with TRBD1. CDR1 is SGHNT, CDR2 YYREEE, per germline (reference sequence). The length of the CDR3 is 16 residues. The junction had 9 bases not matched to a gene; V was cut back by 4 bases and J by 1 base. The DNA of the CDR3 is TGTGCCAGCAGCATGCCCCTTGGACAGGGGAACACTGAAGCTTTCTTT. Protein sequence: CASSMPLGQGNTEAFF. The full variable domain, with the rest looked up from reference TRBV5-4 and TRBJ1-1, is ETGVTQSPTHLIKTRGQQVTLRCSSQSGHNTVSWYQQALGQGPQFIFQYYREEENGRGNFPPRFSGLQFPNYSSELNVNALELDDSALYLCASSMPLGQGNTEAFFGQGTRLTVV.

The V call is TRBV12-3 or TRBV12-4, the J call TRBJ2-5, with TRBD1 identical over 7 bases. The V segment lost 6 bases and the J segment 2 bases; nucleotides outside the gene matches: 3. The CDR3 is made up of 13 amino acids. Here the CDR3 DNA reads TGTGCCAGCAGCCAACAGGGGCAAGAGACCCAGTACTTC. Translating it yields CASSQQGQETQYF.